Below, 12 T cell receptor beta chains from the same sample are listed, as sequenced in a study of neurological immune-mediated disorders. TCRdb reprocessed the 5' RACE reads via MiXCR and lists one record per CDR3 protein. The sample has tens of thousands of distinct CDR3 sequences, roughly 9.8% seen once. Documented time point: longitudinal time-point 2. Sequenced material: PBMCs. Source of these receptors: a man between 25 and 39 years old in good health.

In its sample, this clonotype was seen many times. This chain joins TRBV20-1 and TRBJ2-3; TRBD1 or TRBD2 may be the D gene (5 bases each). The germline CDR1 and CDR2 sequences are DFQATT and SNEGSKA (reference sequence). The length of the CDR3 is 15 residues. V shed 3 bases and J shed 3 bases, with 16 bases lying between them. CDR3 sequence: CSASKGLGVTDTQYF. The CDR3 bases are TGCAGTGCTAGTAAGGGGCTGGGGGTAACAGATACGCAGTATTTT.

This clonotype was recorded at least ten times. J is TRBJ1-1 and V is TRBV3-1; 8 bases are shared with TRBD1. Germline CDR1 LGHDT, CDR2 YNNKEL (reference sequence). This CDR3 is 16 amino acids long. After removal of 4 bases from V and 1 base from J, the junction contained 8 bases not matched to a gene. The CDR3 bases are TGTGCCAGCAGCCCCCTACGGGACAGGCCGAACACTGAAGCTTTCTTT. Residues: CASSPLRDRPNTEAFF.

This clonotype appeared a few times. The chain is built from TRBV27 and TRBJ2-7; 8 bases agree with TRBD2. Looked up from germline, CDR1 is MNHEY and CDR2 is SMNVEV (reference sequence). The CDR3 sequence is 13 residues long. With 5 bases clipped from V and 2 bases from J, the junction kept 2 bases outside the gene matches. The CDR3 reads CASSSGRPYEQYF. DNA of the CDR3: TGTGCCAGCAGTAGCGGGAGACCCTACGAGCAGTACTTC.

The chain has TRBV3-1 and TRBJ2-1; no definite D call. V lost 3 bases and J lost 8, with 8 bases in between. Germline CDR1 LGHDT, CDR2 YNNKEL (reference sequence). The CDR3 is 12 amino acids. The CDR3 is CASSQGWDEQFF. The CDR3 region has the DNA TGTGCCAGCAGCCAGGGGTGGGATGAGCAGTTCTTC.

This clonotype was seen only a few times. The J gene is TRBJ2-7, the V gene TRBV28; 11 bases are a match to TRBD1. The CDR3 loop spans 16 amino acids. Losses at the gene ends were 5 bases for V and 3 bases for J; bases not matched to a gene: 9. Germline values: CDR1 MDHEN, CDR2 SYDVKM. The CDR3 is CASSPLRTGGVYEQYF. CDR3 nucleotide sequence: TGTGCCAGCAGTCCGCTACGGACAGGGGGCGTCTACGAGCAGTACTTC.

This clonotype was observed many times. The V gene is TRBV20-1, the J gene TRBJ1-2, with a tentative D call TRBD1 (5 bases). The CDR3 runs 13 residues. Germline lookup yields CDR1 DFQATT and CDR2 SNEGSKA (reference sequence). V was clipped by 5 bases and J by 0 bases, with 10 bases between them. CDR3 amino acids: CSAEAGPNYGYTF. CDR3 DNA: TGCAGTGCTGAGGCGGGGCCTAACTATGGCTACACCTTC.

This clonotype was observed many times. V gene TRBV5-1 combines with J gene TRBJ2-2; TRBD1 is a possible D gene (5 bases). The CDR3 is made up of 17 amino acids. V was shortened by 0 bases and J by 5 bases, with 17 bases between the two germline ends. Germline V CDR1 and CDR2: SGHRS, YFSETQ. CDR3 amino acids: CASSLAVAGYGTGELFF. CDR3 nucleotide sequence: TGCGCCAGCAGCTTGGCCGTAGCAGGGTATGGGACCGGGGAGCTGTTTTTT.

This clonotype has ten or more counts. The chain is built from TRBV28 and TRBJ2-4; D call uncertain. The V gene's germline CDR1 is MDHEN and CDR2 SYDVKM. Trimming cost V 4 bases and J 0 bases, with 19 bases left between them. The CDR3 extends over 18 amino acids. The CDR3 DNA is TGTGCCAGCAGTTCACCCGCCGTTTTCCAGCTAGCCAAAAACATTCAGTACTTC. Translated, it gives CASSSPAVFQLAKNIQYF.

This clonotype was detected many times. This chain uses TRBV6-5 with TRBJ2-7; tentatively, D is TRBD1 (6 bases). CDR1 and CDR2 from the germline V gene are MNHEY and SVGAGI. V shed 4 bases and J shed 4 bases, with 11 bases lying between them. This CDR3 comprises 13 residues. CDR3 bases: TGTGCCAGCAGTTCGACAGGAAATTACGAGCAGTACTTC. This translates into CASSSTGNYEQYF.

As for this clonotype: The DNA is omitted, as the CDR3 cannot be located on it reliably, and the CDR3 follows TCRdb's listing. This chain links TRBV7-9 with TRBJ1-1; the D segment call TRBD1 is taken from the table without a DNA check. The CDR3 length is 24 residues, termini included. CDR1 SEHNR and CDR2 FQNEAQ come from the germline V gene (reference sequence). The CDR3: CASSLVGYNEQFFGPGTPNTEAFF.

By frequency in the sample, this clonotype is medium-sized. V gene TRBV27 combines with J gene TRBJ2-3; TRBD2 might be the D (5 bases). Trimming cost V 5 bases and J 3 bases, with 18 bases left between them. This CDR3 comprises 16 residues. Germline lookup yields CDR1 MNHEY and CDR2 SMNVEV (reference sequence). The CDR3 DNA follows: TGTGCCAGCAGTCCGTGGGAGCGCATGGGAACAGATACGCAGTATTTT. It yields the protein CASSPWERMGTDTQYF.

This CDR3 is CASSPSGAYSDGELFF. Here the CDR3 DNA reads TGTGCCAGCTCACCAAGCGGAGCCTATTCGGACGGGGAGCTGTTTTTT. V gene TRBV18 combines with J gene TRBJ2-2, with D perhaps TRBD2 (5 bases). The CDR3 spans 16 residues. Trimming pared 2 bases from V and 7 bases from J, leaving 17 bases between. CDR1 KGHSH and CDR2 LQKENI come from the germline V gene.